Sequencing of this T cell receptor (beta chain) was carried out in a study of beta chain features in type 1 diabetes. Study observations and caveats: The study found fewer insertions and more deletions at VDJ junctions in type 1 diabetes patients.

Sequencing targeted expressed TCRB transcripts, as all isolated RNA had been reverse transcribed. The average output of naive, central memory and regulatory T cell samples was roughly 3.6 million reads. The assay was immunoSEQ multiplex PCR, and TCRdb's table has in-frame clones only and misses some. The table records roughly 180,000 clones, about 13% of them present only once. In the case of this clone: Its antigen is not identified.

Germline CDR1 reads SEHNR; CDR2 reads FQNEAQ (reference sequence). With V trimmed by 2 bases and J by 4 bases, 7 bases remained unmatched. The length of the CDR3 is 15 residues. The clonotype comes from a woman aged 18-29 years in good health. This chain connects TRBV7-9 to TRBJ2-7; 8 bases are a match to TRBD2. The sequencing sample was made of central memory CD4+ T cells from blood. The CDR3 reads CASSLRAGVQYEQYF. The DNA of the CDR3 is TGTGCCAGCAGCTTAAGAGCGGGAGTACAGTACGAGCAGTACTTC.